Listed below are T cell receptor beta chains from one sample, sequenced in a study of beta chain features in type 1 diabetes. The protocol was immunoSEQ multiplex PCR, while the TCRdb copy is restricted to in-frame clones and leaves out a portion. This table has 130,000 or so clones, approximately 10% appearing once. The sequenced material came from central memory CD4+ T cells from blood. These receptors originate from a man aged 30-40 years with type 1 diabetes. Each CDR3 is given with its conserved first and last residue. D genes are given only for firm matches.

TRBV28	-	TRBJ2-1	CASSSGTSFYNEQFF
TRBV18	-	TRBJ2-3	CASSPLGATDTQYF
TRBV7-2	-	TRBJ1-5	CASSFRVNQPQHF
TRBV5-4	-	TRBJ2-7	CASSLVSSQNEQYF
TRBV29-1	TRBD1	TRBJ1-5	CSVAGGGNQPQHF
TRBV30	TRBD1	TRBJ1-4	CAGQGRVRRNEKLFF
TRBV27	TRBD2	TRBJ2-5	CASSRKLAGGETQYF
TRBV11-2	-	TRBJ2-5	CASSFTRQETQYF
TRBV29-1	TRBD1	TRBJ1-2	CSGEDRRGYTF
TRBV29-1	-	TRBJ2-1	CSGQVNEQFF
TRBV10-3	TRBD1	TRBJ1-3	CAISDRGNTIYF
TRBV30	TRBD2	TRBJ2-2	CAWSSGGAGGTGELFF
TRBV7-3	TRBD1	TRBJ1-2	CASSPGQGNGYTF
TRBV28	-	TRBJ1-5	CASSSGGYSNQPQHF
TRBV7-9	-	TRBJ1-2	CASSFTRDSGYGYTF
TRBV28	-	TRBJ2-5	CASSPGQLSQETQYF
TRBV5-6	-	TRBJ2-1	CASSLQGGSYNEQFF
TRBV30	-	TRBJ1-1	CAWSRTALNTEAFF
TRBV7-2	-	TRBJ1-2	CASSFALQSNYGYTF
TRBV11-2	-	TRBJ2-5	CASSTGATQYF
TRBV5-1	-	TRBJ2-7	CASSLPRSGTKVYEQYF
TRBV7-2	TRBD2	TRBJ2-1	CASSPRTSEQFF
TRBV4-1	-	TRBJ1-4	CASSLRGLGKLFF
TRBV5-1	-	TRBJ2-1	CASSYNNEQFF
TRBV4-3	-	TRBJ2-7	CASSQDLRDYEQYF
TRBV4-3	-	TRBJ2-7	CASSPKKGGPLAEQYF
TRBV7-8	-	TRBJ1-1	CASSPTTGRPEAFF
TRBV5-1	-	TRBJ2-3	CASRPDSPDTQYF